This TCR beta chain emerged from a study of cytomegalovirus exposure and HLA in healthy donors. Study as a whole: Earlier, 100 million to 120 million unique TCR beta sequences were recovered from 170 million or so T cells by an analysis. Study observations and caveats: Per a prior analysis, the majority of TCR beta V segments were productive roughly 87% or roughly 30% of the time. Associated with cytomegalovirus, according to the listing, were some 180 TCR beta chains. Among the most significant clusters, several appeared linked to common viral pathogens in a later analysis.

Primers included in the PCR were 60 Vbeta and 13 Jbeta primers. Sequenced by immunoSEQ multiplex PCR; TCRdb stores in-frame clones only, minus some. The sample has about 100,000 clones; around 77% are singletons. Of note for this clone: Its antigen is unknown. One junction end does not reproduce the germline sequence, and a read error may be involved. Other DNA sequences in the sample encode the same CDR3.

From germline, CDR1 is MDHEN and CDR2 SYDVKM. The CDR3 extends over 16 amino acids. The source material was PBMCs. The V gene is TRBV28, the J gene TRBJ2-7; maybe TRBD2 (5 bases). The source is a male donor in good health and CMV-seronegative. The CDR3 reads CASSPVSRNRGYEQYF. CDR3 in DNA: TGTGCTAGCAGTCCCGTGTCGCGGAATCGGGGCTACGAGCAGTACTTC.